This T cell receptor (beta chain) was identified during a study of blood T cell repertoires in COVID-19. Germline lookup yields CDR1 MNHEY and CDR2 SVGEGT. V lost 4 bases, J lost 4 bases, and 8 bases lay in between. This CDR3 contains 13 residues. The protocol was immunoSEQ multiplex PCR, while the TCRdb copy is restricted to in-frame clones and leaves out a portion. The sample consists of fewer than 95,000 clones, roughly 70% of them appearing once. The sequence came from a man aged 70 or older with COVID-19, enrolled during active disease. Sequenced input: peripheral blood. This chain joins TRBV6-2 or TRBV6-3 and TRBJ2-1; D ambiguous. The CDR3: CASSSRSYNEQFF. CDR3 bases: TGTGCCAGCAGTTCCAGATCTTACAATGAGCAGTTCTTC.